This T cell receptor (beta chain) derives from a study of molecular identifiers for immune sequencing clone quantification. About the research overall: In replicates, the authors split RNA from around 20,000 or 100,000 naive CD8 cells five ways and sequenced four. General study points: Reportedly, one cell's Jurkat TCR RNA was detected within 1,100,000 naive CD8 cells. Clones carrying above 20 RNA copies accounted for over 98% of effector molecules, under 1% in naive cells.

V dropped 3 bases and J dropped 0 bases, with 9 bases sitting between them. Germline CDR1 is LNHDA and CDR2 is SQIVND (reference sequence). CDR3 length equals 15 residues. Sorted naive CD8 T cells were those defined as CD8+CD4-CCR7+CD45RA+. TCRdb fed the PCR reads into MiXCR, producing one record per CDR3 protein. The data show approximately 630,000 distinct CDR3 sequences, roughly 27% seen once. This clonotype turned up a few times. Antigen specificity is unknown. This chain links TRBV19 with TRBJ1-3, with no clear D. The receptor comes from a human donor in good health. Some libraries in this study had Jurkat cell RNA spiked in. The specimen was naive CD8+ T cells from blood, with Jurkat cell RNA spiked in. Subset defined: FACS-sorted CD8+CD4-CCR7+CD45RA+ naive T cells. DNA of the CDR3: TGTGCCAGTAGTATTGACAAGAGCTCTGGAAACACCATATATTTT. Translated, it gives CASSIDKSSGNTIYF.